The next 14 T cell receptor beta chains were all read from a single sample in a study of blood T cell repertoires in COVID-19. Profiled with immunoSEQ multiplex PCR; TCRdb holds only in-frame clones, not every one. The sample includes some 330,000 clones, about 90% of them seen just once. The sequenced sample consisted of PBMCs or T cells enriched from blood (not recorded which). The receptors originated from a man aged 40-50 years in a cohort exposed to, infected with or recovered from COVID-19 (not recorded which).

The chain is built from TRBV15 and TRBJ2-3; perhaps TRBD2 as D (6 bases). Trimming stripped 3 bases from V and 1 base from J, with 11 bases between. CDR3 length: 15 residues. In germline, CDR1 is LNHNV, CDR2 YYDKDF (reference sequence). CDR3 sequence (DNA): TGTGCCACCAGCAGGGGGGAGGCCCGCACAGATACGCAGTATTTT. It codes for CATSRGEARTDTQYF.

V usage is TRBV10-1 and J usage is TRBJ2-2; no clear D gene. Germline-derived CDR1 and CDR2 are WNHNN and SYGVQD (reference sequence). The CDR3 contains 14 residues. V dropped 4 bases and J dropped 2 bases, with 8 bases sitting between them. The CDR3 DNA reads TGCGCCAGCAGTGGGCCTCAAAACACCGGGGAGCTGTTTTTT. Amino acids: CASSGPQNTGELFF.

The genes are TRBV27 and TRBJ1-1, with D uncertain. V was shortened by 5 bases and J by 3 bases, with 10 bases between the two germline ends. Looked up from germline, CDR1 is MNHEY and CDR2 is SMNVEV (reference sequence). The CDR3 loop spans 13 amino acids. CDR3 in amino acids: CASSPLEDTEAFF. CDR3 DNA sequence: TGTGCCAGCAGTCCCCTTGAGGACACTGAAGCTTTCTTT.

The rearrangement uses TRBV29-1 and TRBJ2-7, with 7 bases matching TRBD1. The ends lost 2 bases at V and 5 bases at J; junction bases unmatched: 3. This CDR3 is built from 12 residues. Germline V gives CDR1 SQVTM, CDR2 ANQGSEA. CDR3 amino acids: CSVETDRDEQYF. CDR3 nucleotide sequence: TGCAGCGTTGAAACCGACAGGGACGAGCAGTACTTC.

This chain uses TRBV5-5 with TRBJ1-5; no definite D call. The CDR3 loop spans 16 amino acids. CDR1 and CDR2 from the germline V gene are SGHKS and YYEKEE (reference sequence). V lost 0 bases, J lost 0 bases, and 10 bases lay in between. DNA of the CDR3: TGTGCCAGCAGCTTGGAACAGACGTATAGCAATCAGCCCCAGCATTTT. This translates into CASSLEQTYSNQPQHF. The full variable domain, rest sourced from reference TRBV5-5 and TRBJ1-5, is DAGVTQSPTHLIKTRGQQVTLRCSPISGHKSVSWYQQVLGQGPQFIFQYYEKEERGRGNFPDRFSARQFPNYSSELNVNALLLGDSALYLCASSLEQTYSNQPQHFGDGTRLSIL.

This clone was detected only a few times. The V gene is TRBV5-4, the J gene TRBJ2-7, with a possible D match to TRBD1 (6 bases). CDR1 SGHNT and CDR2 YYREEE come from the germline V gene (reference sequence). V was clipped by 4 bases and J by 3 bases, with 14 bases between them. There are 14 residues in the CDR3. In DNA form, the CDR3 reads TGTGCCAGCAGCCCTGACAGGAAACGCTACGAGCAGTACTTC. Translation gives CASSPDRKRYEQYF.

V gene TRBV27 combines with J gene TRBJ2-5; D perhaps matches TRBD1 (5 bases). Per germline, CDR1 MNHEY and CDR2 SMNVEV (reference sequence). V dropped 5 bases and J dropped 5 bases, with 21 bases sitting between them. This CDR3 contains 16 residues. The CDR3 DNA follows: TGTGCCAGCAGTCTATTCGGCCTTAGACAGCACGAGACCCAGTACTTC. The encoded protein is CASSLFGLRQHETQYF.

The V gene is TRBV19, the J gene TRBJ2-3; possibly TRBD1 for D (6 bases). The CDR3 extends over 13 amino acids. Germline V gene lookup returns CDR1 LNHDA and CDR2 SQIVND (reference sequence). With 3 bases removed from V and 6 bases from J, the gap between germline ends came to 10 bases. This chain's CDR3 is CASSMARGDTQYF. The CDR3 nucleotides are TGTGCCAGTAGTATGGCGAGGGGGGATACGCAGTATTTT.

CDR3 sequence reads: CASSATGGAAGELFF. The CDR3 DNA is TGTGCCAGTAGTGCCACAGGGGGCGCTGCCGGGGAGCTGTTTTTT. The chain is built from TRBV19 and TRBJ2-2; 9 nucleotides line up with TRBD1. Losses at the gene ends were 5 bases for V and 6 bases for J; bases not matched to a gene: 7. Germline V gene lookup returns CDR1 LNHDA and CDR2 SQIVND (reference sequence). The CDR3 spans 15 residues.

The genes are TRBV5-1 and TRBJ2-7; TRBD2 aligns across 11 bases. The V segment lost 3 bases and the J segment 3 bases; nucleotides outside the gene matches: 11. Germline CDR1 is SGHRS and CDR2 is YFSETQ. The CDR3 extends over 17 amino acids. This CDR3 reads CASSWGYSGRADYEQYF. CDR3 DNA sequence: TGCGCCAGCAGCTGGGGGTATAGCGGGAGGGCCGACTACGAGCAGTACTTC.

This clone was observed a single time. J is TRBJ1-1 and V is TRBV5-1; 7 bases fit TRBD1. The V segment lost 6 bases and the J segment 4 bases; nucleotides outside the gene matches: 9. Germline V gives CDR1 SGHRS, CDR2 YFSETQ. CDR3 length: 14 amino acids. The CDR3 DNA reads as TGCGCCAGCAAAGATCGGACAGGCCCCACTGAAGCTTTCTTT. Protein sequence: CASKDRTGPTEAFF.

This chain links TRBV6-5 with TRBJ2-3; 12 bases align to TRBD1. The V segment lost 4 bases and the J segment 6 bases; nucleotides outside the gene matches: 5. Germline CDR1 reads MNHEY; CDR2 reads SVGAGI. This CDR3 contains 15 residues. The CDR3 sequence: CASSSGQGALDTQYF. Here the CDR3 DNA reads TGTGCCAGCAGTTCGGGACAGGGGGCTCTTGATACGCAGTATTTT.

The V call is TRBV11-2, the J call TRBJ1-4, with D uncertain. V lost 4 bases to trimming and J lost 0 bases, with 9 bases between them. Germline assignment: CDR1 SGHAT and CDR2 FQNNGV. CDR3 size: 15 residues. CDR3 DNA: TGTGCCAGCAGCTCCGTGGGAGCAACTAATGAAAAACTGTTTTTT. Its protein is CASSSVGATNEKLFF.

The J gene is TRBJ2-1, the V gene TRBV6-1, with D possibly TRBD2 on 6 matching bases. Germline CDR1 and CDR2: MNHNS and SASEGT. The CDR3 sequence is 15 residues long. V was trimmed by 2 bases and J by 4 bases, leaving 12 bases between them. The CDR3 reads CASSESLAPYNEQFF. The CDR3 DNA is TGTGCCAGCAGTGAATCTCTAGCGCCGTACAATGAGCAGTTCTTC.